This T cell receptor (beta chain) is from a study of blood T cell repertoires in COVID-19. Here immunoSEQ multiplex PCR was the method, and the copy in TCRdb shows in-frame clones only, minus some. This table holds some 240,000 clones, 80% to 90% found once. Exposed enrollees had met someone with a PCR-confirmed or clinician-diagnosed COVID-19 case at some point within the 2 weeks before study entry. This receptor was taken from a woman between 45 and 65 years old who had been exposed to COVID-19. What was sequenced was PBMCs or T cells enriched from blood (not recorded which).

CDR3 region: CAWAGDRGAFF. CDR3 nucleotides: TGTGCCTGGGCAGGGGATCGGGGAGCTTTCTTT. The chain uses TRBV30 and TRBJ1-1, with TRBD1 as a possible D gene (6 bases). Germline-derived CDR1 and CDR2 are GTSNPN and SVGIG (reference sequence). This CDR3 is built from 11 residues. Trimming cost V 5 bases and J 10 bases, with 14 bases left between them.